The present entry profiles one T cell receptor beta chain with its context. Its antigen is not known. Germline V CDR1 and CDR2: SGHAT, FQNNGV. The V gene lost 2 bases and the J gene lost 0 bases, with 11 bases spanning the gap. CDR3 size: 17 residues. The data are from a study of T cell responses to AZD1222 COVID-19 vaccine. Produced via immunoSEQ multiplex PCR; TCRdb's table is partial and in-frame only. The sample holds over 95,000 clones; about nine tenths are singletons and the top ten take approximately 4.8%. Study findings and constraints: Researchers report vaccine-associated CD4 TCRs spanning spike, with dominance at 160-218 and 743-854. There were repertoire samples only from the period after the peak T cell response. Females made up more of the donors, who were largely white British, and clonal diversity may have come out too low. Nearly half of the spike-specific TCRs reportedly recognize variant regions that carry no mutations.

This clonotype was sampled from an adult in good health. This rearrangement joins TRBV11-2 to TRBJ1-6; no firm D call. Sequenced here: peripheral blood, sampled on day 0 of AZD1222 vaccination. CDR3 bases: TGTGCCAGCAGCTTAACATCTACGAGCTCCTATAATTCACCCCTCCACTTT. Translation: CASSLTSTSSYNSPLHF.